This TCR beta chain is from a study of shared clonotypes between healthy human individuals. Looking at the study overall: Ranging from 18 to 49 in age, donors were a couple of women and three men. Each donor's CD8 memory used one plate, CD8 naive two, each CD4 subset three. Whole-study findings and limits: Generation probabilities were higher for clonotypes shared across all four sorted-subset donors than for unshared ones. Only blood was sampled, and tissue TCR repertoires likely differ from blood ones.

Clones were sequenced by immunoSEQ multiplex PCR, and TCRdb holds only the in-frame ones, with some missing. The sample has about 820,000 clones, 80% to 95% seen once. The naive CD8 subset, CD45RO-negative cells positively selected for CCR7, excluded terminally differentiated effector memory CD45RA+ cells. As to this clone: Its antigen is not identified.

This CDR3 region has 14 residues. Germline V CDR1 and CDR2: SGHKS, YYEKEE (reference sequence). V lost 1 base to trimming and J lost 2 bases, with 8 bases between them. This clonotype was sampled from a man aged 25-45 years in good health. The sequenced sample consisted of naive CD8+ T cells sorted from blood. The V and J genes are TRBV5-5 and TRBJ2-3; D unresolved. The CDR3 loop reads CASSLFENTDTQYF. CDR3 nucleotide sequence: TGTGCCAGCAGCTTGTTTGAAAACACAGATACGCAGTATTTT.